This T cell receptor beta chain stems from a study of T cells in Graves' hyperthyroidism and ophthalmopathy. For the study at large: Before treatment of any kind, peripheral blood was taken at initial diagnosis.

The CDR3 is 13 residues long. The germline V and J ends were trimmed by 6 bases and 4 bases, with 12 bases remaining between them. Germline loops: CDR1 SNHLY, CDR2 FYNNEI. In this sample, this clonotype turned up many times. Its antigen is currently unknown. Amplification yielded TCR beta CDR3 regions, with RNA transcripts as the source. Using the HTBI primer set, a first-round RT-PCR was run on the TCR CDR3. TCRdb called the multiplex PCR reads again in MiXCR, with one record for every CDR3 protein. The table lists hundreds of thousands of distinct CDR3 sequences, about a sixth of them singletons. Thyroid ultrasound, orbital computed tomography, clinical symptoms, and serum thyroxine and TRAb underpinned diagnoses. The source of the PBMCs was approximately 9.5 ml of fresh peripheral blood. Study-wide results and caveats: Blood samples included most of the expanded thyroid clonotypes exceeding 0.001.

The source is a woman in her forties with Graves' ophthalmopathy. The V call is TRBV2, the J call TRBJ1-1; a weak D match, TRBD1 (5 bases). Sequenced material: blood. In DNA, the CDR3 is TGTGCCAGCAGCCAGGGAAAGGGCACTGAAGCTTTCTTT. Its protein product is CASSQGKGTEAFF.